This T cell receptor (beta chain) originates from a study of beta chain features in type 1 diabetes. Regarding this clone: Its antigen is still unknown.

All sorted populations exceeded 95% purity. Sequenced material consisted of expressed TCRB transcripts (all of the isolated RNA was reverse transcribed). Sequencing used immunoSEQ multiplex PCR; TCRdb keeps in-frame clones, though not all of them. The data contain about 300,000 clones, around 7.8% of them singletons. Study results and caveats: Whether TCRB rearrangement is influenced by HLA type was left unresolved in this analysis. Possibly, sequencing cDNA over-represented cells that had high TCR expression levels. Shortening of TCRB CDR3s, moderate but significant, appeared in all four CD4+ subsets of Type 1 diabetes patients.

The ends lost 2 bases at V and 8 bases at J; junction bases unmatched: 7. The germline V gene encodes CDR1 MGHDK and CDR2 SYGVNS. The CDR3 contains 14 residues. The source material was central memory CD4+ T cells from blood. The receptor was derived from a woman between 18 and 29 years old in good health. The gene calls are TRBV25-1 and TRBJ1-2, with TRBD1 identical over 8 bases. CDR3 nucleotide sequence: TGTGCCAGCAGTGAACCAAGGCAGGGGGCGGGCTACACCTTC. This sequence encodes CASSEPRQGAGYTF.